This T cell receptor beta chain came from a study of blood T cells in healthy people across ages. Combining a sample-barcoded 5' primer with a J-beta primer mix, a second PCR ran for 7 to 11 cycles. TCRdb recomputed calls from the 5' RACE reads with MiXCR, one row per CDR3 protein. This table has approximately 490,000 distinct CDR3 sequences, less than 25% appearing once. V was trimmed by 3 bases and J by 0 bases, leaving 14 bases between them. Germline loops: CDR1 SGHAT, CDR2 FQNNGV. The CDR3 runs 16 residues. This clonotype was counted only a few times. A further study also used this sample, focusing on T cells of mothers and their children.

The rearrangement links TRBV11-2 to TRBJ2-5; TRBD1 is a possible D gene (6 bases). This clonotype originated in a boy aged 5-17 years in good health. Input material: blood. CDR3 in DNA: TGTGCCAGCAGCTTTCCAAATAGGGGGTACCAAGAGACCCAGTACTTC. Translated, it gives CASSFPNRGYQETQYF.